This T cell receptor beta chain derives from a study of shared clonotypes between healthy human individuals (dated by TCRdb to 2019 to 2021). Describing the broader study: The cohort comprised a couple of women and three men aged 18 to 49 years. Between about 0.85 and 9.5 billion PBMCs per donor were obtained by leukapheresis. To estimate repertoire size and how much clonotypes are shared between individuals, the study performed deep sequencing of blood TCR repertoires from roughly five healthy adults. Libraries were prepared and TCR repertoires were sequenced by different laboratories using diverse techniques, in order to increase sequencing depth and limit assay-specific biases. For each donor, CD4 naive and CD4 memory were each given three plates, CD8 naive was given two plates, and CD8 memory was given one plate. The full study reports these points: Sampling was limited to blood, and TCR repertoires in tissue likely differ from TCR repertoires in blood. Based on pairwise subsampling, the degree of clonotype sharing among donors was expected to be affected by sequencing depth. Estimated clonotype richness was generally larger for naive than for memory subsets. The small number of donors limited the genetic and exposure-history diversity represented. Clonotypes shared by all four sorted-subset donors showed higher generation probabilities than non-shared clonotypes. Even with the large sequencing depth, rarefaction of the sorted-subset datasets indicated that sequencing was incomplete. When several donors were compared, the shared fraction of clonotypes was approximately 5% for naive CD4, more than 3% for naive CD8, 2% to 2.5% for memory CD4, and 0.35% to 0.5% for memory CD8.

Including the terminal cysteine and phenylalanine, the CDR3 comprises 13 residues. The retained sequence is limited to the CDR3, 39 bases, with the frame set at the first base. The germline V and J ends show losses of 8 bases and 7 bases respectively, and no gene match explains 11 bases of the junction. Per the germline V gene, WSHSY is the CDR1 and SAAADI is the CDR2. Using the deep immunoSEQ assay, TCR CDR3 regions were amplified from genomic DNA by multiplex PCR. For each cell subset, the extracted genomic DNA was distributed evenly across all wells of several immunoSEQ 96-well plates, and each plate served as one replicate. Each replicate PCR for sorted subsets received 150 to 250 ng genomic DNA, equal to about 30,000 T cell genomes. Purified libraries were measured with a Qubit 3.0 fluorometer, size-checked on a Bioanalyzer 2100, and measured again with the KAPA Library Quantification kit. Each immunoSEQ 96-well plate was sequenced on its own single-read 150-cycle Illumina NextSeq 550 flow cell. The authors' analysis ran thus. The immunoSEQ output contained only junctional sequences without quality scores, so filtering could not match that applied to full-length reads. To assign V/J genes and CDR3, sequences were annotated against IMGT germline references using PyIR, a Python wrapper for IgBLAST v1.9. Reads were removed for weak V/J assignments (E-value above 1e-6), missing CDR3, stop codons, out-of-frame junctions, or ambiguous translated residues. V3J clonotypes were defined by identical inferred V gene, J gene, and CDR3 amino acid sequence. To compute the percentage overlap between repertoires, the number of shared unique clonotypes was divided by the size of the smaller repertoire. Three approaches were used to assess repertoire richness: RTK rarefaction, the Chao1 estimator, and Recon v2.1 estimates of unobserved clonotypes. OLGA was used to compute generation probabilities for all TCRbeta clonotypes that the gDNA method yielded from a few donors. The table comes from immuneACCESS by way of TCRdb, which keeps in-frame sequences with V and J called. Part of the clones is missing from these tables; in studies checked, under half for an unresolved V gene and the rest for unknown reasons. The V and J calls and clone size come from that table; D and trimming were worked out from the DNA. Here the sample has roughly 1,100,000 clones; approximately 68% occur a single time. The ten largest make up around 1.5% of the sample.

Healthy HIV-negative adults with no recently reported acute infections or vaccinations were included as donors. All donors were Caucasian adults living in Nashville, Tennessee, USA. CD4+ T cells were enriched by magnetic negative selection, after which naive cells were positively selected on CD45RA and the negative fraction was taken as the memory subset. Blood was obtained by leukapheresis, after which PBMCs were separated by Ficoll-Histopaque density gradient centrifugation and cryopreserved in liquid nitrogen vapor phase. Purity and quantity of every magnetically sorted T cell population were checked by analytical flow cytometry. Genomic DNA was isolated from each sorted fraction and quantified by UV absorbance on a Nanodrop 2000c. As regards this clone: Its cognate antigen has yet to be identified. Per-nucleotide qualities are absent, and no much larger clonotype sits a single base away.

This receptor was identified in a man younger than 30 in good health. In this chain, TRBV10-2 is recombined with TRBJ2-7, with 7 junctional bases fitting TRBD2. What was sequenced was memory CD4+ T cells sorted from blood. The sample's cell subset or site label is to be understood as: CD45RA-negative fraction. The nucleotide sequence reads TGCGCCAGCGGGCCTAGCGGTTTGGGGGAGCAGTACTTC. This is translated as CASGPSGLGEQYF.